This passage covers 25 T cell receptor beta chains from one sample sequenced in a study of blood T cell repertoires in COVID-19. Sequenced by immunoSEQ multiplex PCR; TCRdb stores in-frame clones only, minus some. Here the sample spans almost 250,000 clones, 80% to 90% being singletons. The sample comprised PBMCs or T cells enriched from blood (not recorded which). All receptors derive from a woman aged 25 to 39 who had recovered from COVID-19.

V usage is TRBV12-3 or TRBV12-4 and J usage is TRBJ1-1; D is perhaps TRBD1 (5 bases). CDR3 size: 12 residues. V was pared by 4 bases and J by 8 bases, with 11 bases between. CDR3: CASSWGVREAFF. The CDR3 DNA reads as TGTGCCAGCAGTTGGGGCGTGCGGGAAGCTTTCTTT.

The genes are TRBV6-6 and TRBJ1-1; D is unclear. This CDR3 has 13 amino acids. The V end was cut by 8 bases, the J end by 5 bases, with 15 bases between. CDR1 MNHNY and CDR2 SVGAGI come from the germline V gene (reference sequence). The chain's CDR3 is CASQAQPGTEAFF. DNA for the CDR3: TGTGCCAGCCAGGCCCAACCTGGGACTGAAGCTTTCTTT.

This chain connects TRBV6-5 to TRBJ2-1; TRBD2 matches at 11 bases. Trimming at V came to 3 bases and at J to 4 bases, leaving 5 bases not matched to a gene. Germline V gene lookup returns CDR1 MNHEY and CDR2 SVGAGI. The CDR3 has 16 amino acids. The DNA for the CDR3 is TGTGCCAGCAGTTATCTAGCGGGAGGAAGGTACAATGAGCAGTTCTTC. Translating it yields CASSYLAGGRYNEQFF.

The chain carries TRBV7-2 and TRBJ1-3; D perhaps matches TRBD1 (6 bases). V lost 5 bases, J lost 3 bases, and 14 bases lay in between. The CDR3 has 15 amino acids. Germline V gene data show CDR1 as SGHTA and CDR2 as FQGNSA. The DNA for the CDR3 is TGTGCCAGCAGCCCTTGGGCAGGGGATGGAAACACCATATATTTT. This sequence encodes CASSPWAGDGNTIYF.

This chain links TRBV6-5 with TRBJ2-1, with 9 bases identical to TRBD2. The CDR3 extends over 15 amino acids. From germline, CDR1 is MNHEY and CDR2 SVGAGI. V dropped 7 bases and J dropped 2; count of bases not matched to a gene: 6. The DNA of the CDR3 is TGTGCCAGCACCAATGTAGCGGGAGCCTACAATGAGCAGTTCTTC. It specifies CASTNVAGAYNEQFF.

This chain connects TRBV7-8 to TRBJ1-2, with TRBD1 matching over 8 bases. This CDR3 region has 14 residues. From germline, CDR1 is SGHVS and CDR2 FQNEAQ. J was trimmed by 6 bases and V by 3 bases; bases with no gene match: 6. CDR3 nucleotides: TGTGCCAGCAGCTTGGACAGGGCTAGGGATGGCTACACCTTC. Translated, it gives CASSLDRARDGYTF.

V and J are TRBV18 and TRBJ1-5; D remains unclear. Trimming stripped 3 bases from V and 3 bases from J, with 18 bases between. The CDR3 length is 17 residues. Per the germline V gene, CDR1 is KGHSH and CDR2 is LQKENI. CDR3 protein: CASSPAPSRGNNQPQHF. The CDR3 DNA reads TGTGCCAGCTCACCGGCTCCCTCTCGGGGAAACAATCAGCCCCAGCATTTT.

The CDR3 spells CASSLQASTYNEQFF. CDR3 coding DNA: TGTGCCAGCAGCTTACAAGCAAGCACCTACAATGAGCAGTTCTTC. The chain uses TRBV7-3 and TRBJ2-1; D is ambiguous. Germline CDR1 is SGHTA and CDR2 is FQGTGA. The CDR3 is made up of 15 amino acids. V lost 2 bases and J 2 bases, leaving 10 bases between the germline ends.

V gene TRBV9 combines with J gene TRBJ2-3; D remains ambiguous. This CDR3 has 15 amino acids. Germline assignment: CDR1 SGDLS and CDR2 YYNGEE. Trimming took 1 base from V and 4 from J, leaving 13 bases between them. CDR3 DNA sequence: TGTGCCAGCAGCGTATATCCGCGAGGATCAGATACGCAGTATTTT. Translating gives CASSVYPRGSDTQYF. The variable domain in full, completed from reference TRBV9 and TRBJ2-3, reads DSGVTQTPKHLITATGQRVTLRCSPRSGDLSVYWYQQSLDQGLQFLIQYYNGEERAKGNILERFSAQQFPDLHSELNLSSLELGDSALYFCASSVYPRGSDTQYFGPGTRLTVL.

The gene calls are TRBV10-3 and TRBJ2-2, with D maybe TRBD1 (5 bases). Looked up from germline, CDR1 is ENHRY and CDR2 is SYGVKD. V was cut by 0 bases and J by 7 bases, with 9 bases left in between. The CDR3 is 14 amino acids. Here the CDR3 DNA reads TGTGCCATCAGTGAGTCAGGGGAAGACGGGGAGCTGTTTTTT. It is translated as CAISESGEDGELFF.

Concerning this clone itself: The same CDR3 also results from other DNA sequences found in this sample. This chain uses TRBV4-3 with TRBJ1-1, with D maybe TRBD1 (5 bases). Germline lookup yields CDR1 LGHNA and CDR2 YSLEER. V was trimmed by 0 bases and J by 1 base, leaving 9 bases between them. The CDR3 is 15 amino acids. The CDR3 sequence: CASSQERRGNTEAFF. DNA for the CDR3: TGCGCCAGCAGCCAAGAAAGGAGGGGGAACACTGAAGCTTTCTTT.

This sequence joins TRBV7-2 and TRBJ1-3; 8 bases agree with TRBD1. Germline V gives CDR1 SGHTA, CDR2 FQGNSA. Unmatched junction bases numbered 7, after V lost 5 bases and J lost 4 bases. CDR3 size: 15 residues. CDR3 nucleotide sequence: TGTGCCAGCAGCCATCCAGGGGGCACCGGAAACACCATATATTTT. This encodes CASSHPGGTGNTIYF. Supplemented by reference TRBV7-2 and TRBJ1-3, the full variable domain reads GAGVSQSPSNKVTEKGKDVELRCDPISGHTALYWYRQSLGQGLEFLIYFQGNSAPDKSGLPSDRFSAERTGGSVSTLTIQRTQQEDSAVYLCASSHPGGTGNTIYFGEGSWLTVV.

There are a few counts of this clone. This chain links TRBV19 with TRBJ2-1, with 8 bases matching TRBD2. V gave up 11 bases and J gave up 2 bases; unmatched junction bases: 17. In germline, CDR1 is LNHDA, CDR2 SQIVND (reference sequence). The CDR3 sequence is 17 residues long. The CDR3 DNA reads as TGTGCCTCCAGAGAACGGGCGGGAGGCGGAGCCTACAATGAGCAGTTCTTC. This gives the protein CASRERAGGGAYNEQFF.

This rearrangement joins TRBV3-1 (or the pseudogene TRBV3-2) to TRBJ1-2; 7 bases match TRBD1. Germline CDR1 is LGHDT and CDR2 is YNNKEL (reference sequence). This CDR3 spans 15 amino acids. The J segment lost 4 bases and the V segment lost 5 bases, leaving 10 bases of the junction unmatched. CDR3 sequence (DNA): TGTGCCAGCAGCTCCCGAGACAGGGCCGGCTATGGCTACACCTTC. It codes for CASSSRDRAGYGYTF.

The chain carries TRBV7-2 and TRBJ2-7; tentatively, D is TRBD1 (5 bases). V dropped 4 bases and J dropped 0 bases, with 10 bases sitting between them. The germline V gene encodes CDR1 SGHTA and CDR2 FQGNSA. The CDR3 totals 14 residues. The CDR3 region is CASSSDKFSYEQYF. In DNA form, the CDR3 reads TGTGCCAGCAGCTCGGACAAATTCTCCTACGAGCAGTACTTC.

V and J are TRBV30 and TRBJ1-1, with no clear D. Trimming took off 4 bases at V and 1 base at J, with 10 bases between the two ends. CDR1 is GTSNPN, CDR2 SVGIG, per germline (reference sequence). CDR3 length equals 13 residues. CDR3 protein: CAWTITPNTEAFF. The CDR3 coding sequence is TGTGCCTGGACCATCACACCGAACACTGAAGCTTTCTTT.

The chain combines TRBV19 with TRBJ1-5; 8 positions match TRBD1. J lost 4 bases, V lost 3 bases, and 5 bases had no gene match. The CDR3 consists of 15 residues. Germline V gives CDR1 LNHDA, CDR2 SQIVND (reference sequence). For the CDR3, the DNA is TGTGCCAGTAGTATCAGTCAGGGGGCGAATCAGCCCCAGCATTTT. It is translated as CASSISQGANQPQHF.

The chain has TRBV2 and TRBJ2-7, with 11 bases that match TRBD2. Germline CDR1 reads SNHLY; CDR2 reads FYNNEI. The junction had 6 bases not matched to a gene; V was cut back by 4 bases and J by 7 bases. The CDR3 contains 14 residues. In DNA form, the CDR3 reads TGTGCCAGCAGTGCGGGACTAGCGGTGGGGGAGCAGTACTTC. Its translation is CASSAGLAVGEQYF.

This clone appeared a single time. A junction boundary mismatches the germline segment, possibly from a read error. The chain joins TRBV2 to TRBJ2-1; TRBD2 matches at 13 bases. Germline V gene lookup returns CDR1 SNHLY and CDR2 FYNNEI. The CDR3 runs 18 residues. The CDR3 DNA is TGTGCCAGCACAAACCGGCCCTCAATCGGGACTAGCGGGAATGGGTTGATCTTC. This translates into CASTNRPSIGTSGNGLIF.

The chain couples TRBV10-3 to TRBJ2-2; 7 nucleotides agree with TRBD2. Germline V gene lookup returns CDR1 ENHRY and CDR2 SYGVKD. The CDR3 length is 17 residues. V was clipped by 6 bases and J by 2 bases; unmatched bases: 12. The CDR3: CAISPRGRGDNTGELFF. The CDR3 region has the DNA TGTGCCATCAGCCCACGGGGACGGGGGGACAACACCGGGGAGCTGTTTTTT.

The chain uses TRBV19 and TRBJ1-2; D not certain. Trimming took off 1 base at V and 1 base at J, with 16 bases between the two ends. CDR3 length: 17 amino acids. Germline V CDR1 and CDR2: LNHDA, SQIVND (reference sequence). The CDR3 reads CASSIGRGQLHNYGYTF. The CDR3, as DNA: TGTGCCAGTAGTATAGGGAGAGGGCAGCTACATAACTATGGCTACACCTTC.

This sequence joins TRBV23-1 and TRBJ2-1, with unresolved D. TRBV23-1 falls under the ORF class, with uncertain function. Trimming took 5 bases from V and 7 from J, leaving 9 bases between them. The CDR3 covers 12 residues. The CDR3 sequence: CASSLSNNEQFF. The CDR3 DNA reads TGCGCCAGCAGTTTATCTAATAATGAGCAGTTCTTC.

This clone was picked up one time. The CDR3 sequence: CASSLFSGRGTDTQYF. The CDR3 bases are TGTGCCAGCAGCTTGTTTAGCGGGAGGGGCACAGATACGCAGTATTTT. V gene TRBV5-4 combines with J gene TRBJ2-3; TRBD2 aligns across 11 bases. Germline trimming cut 1 base from V and 1 base from J; bases unmatched to any gene: 2. The germline CDR1 and CDR2 sequences are SGHNT and YYREEE (reference sequence). The CDR3 runs 16 residues.

This clone was picked up one time. The CDR3 bases are TGCGCCAGCAGCCCGGCACAGGTTCATGCTAACACAGATACGCAGTATTTT. It translates to CASSPAQVHANTDTQYF. The rearrangement joins TRBV5-1 to TRBJ2-3; tentative D call: TRBD1 (5 bases). Per germline, CDR1 SGHRS and CDR2 YFSETQ. This CDR3 is 17 amino acids long. Trimming cost V 4 bases and J 2 bases, with 20 bases left between them.

The rearrangement links TRBV12-5 to TRBJ2-7; TRBD2 is a possible D gene (6 bases). The CDR3 spans 12 residues. V was trimmed by 5 bases and J by 7 bases, leaving 12 bases between them. Germline CDR1 and CDR2: LGHNT and FRNRAP. In DNA form, the CDR3 reads TGTGCTAGTGGTGCGGGGACTGCGGAGCAGTACTTC. Translation gives CASGAGTAEQYF.